The subject of this entry is one T cell receptor (beta chain). This clone was counted only a few times. It has no known antigen specificity. Qualities for individual bases were not recorded, and no much larger clone is one base off. Uninvolved adjacent lung was taken at least 2 cm from the tumor margin and confirmed free of atypia by two independent pathologists. At diagnosis, tumor, uninvolved tumor-adjacent lung and peripheral blood were collected and then preserved as a mix of FFPE and fresh-frozen material. This entry comes from a study of T cells in localized non-small cell lung cancer (dated by TCRdb to about 2020). Study-wide context: T cell repertoires of a few hundred early-stage NSCLC patients were analyzed, with tumors being compared against uninvolved tumor-adjacent lungs. NSCLC patients had a mean age of roughly 66 years, and around 140 were male and over 85 female. All 220 or so NSCLC patients in the cohort were treatment-naive and had localized lung tumors that were resected.

General findings and caveats noted by the study authors: Multi-region tumor sequencing was not performed, so intratumor heterogeneity could not be excluded. Because the study design was exploratory, TCR variables were selected using unadjusted p-values without false-discovery rate correction. Uninvolved tumor-adjacent lung showed the highest T cell clonality, higher than tumor, which suggests more focused antigenic responses in the uninvolved tumor-adjacent lung. A median of around 62 of the top 100 tumor clones turned up in the paired uninvolved adjacent lung, and fewer than 35 of those clones also ranked among the top 100 of that same adjacent lung. Longer overall survival was associated with higher blood T cell density, whereas shorter survival was associated with higher adjacent-lung clonality.

The immunoSEQ Assay was used to sequence TCR beta CDR3 regions from DNA. Per the authors' processing: To compute T cell density, TCR beta template counts were normalized to usable DNA, which was estimated by amplifying housekeeping genes. Using the preseqR package, richness was estimated by extrapolating to 120,000 templates for tissue samples and 400,000 templates for PBMC samples. Clonality was calculated as one minus Pielou's evenness. Tissue-enriched TCRs were identified through differential abundance testing performed on productive amino-acid clonotypes, with a minimum total count of 5 and an alpha of 0.1. The Jaccard Index and the Morisita Overlap Index were used to measure repertoire overlap between compartments. GLIPH clustered TCR beta CDR3s with public tetramer-defined viral CDR3s; viral motifs required at least three viral sequences plus V-gene enrichment. TCRdb provides this immuneACCESS table in a form limited to in-frame rearrangements. Some clones are lacking; in checked studies, under half of them reflect an unresolved V gene, and why the rest are absent is not known. The V and J calls and clone size come from that table; D and trimming were worked out from the DNA. The sample has approximately 1,500 clones on record, 30% to 40% of them singletons. The ten largest clones take up approximately 10% of the sample.

Looking up the germline V gene yields CDR1 SGDLS and CDR2 YYNGEE. From its cysteine to its phenylalanine, the CDR3 spans 15 amino acids. Of the read, only the CDR3 DNA is kept; its 45 bases are in frame from base 1. Here V drops 2 bases and J drops 8 bases, and the junction holds 8 bases not matched to any gene. This clonotype originated in a man between 40 and 70 years old with stage I lung adenocarcinoma. Sequencing was performed on normal lung tissue next to the tumor, taken before any cancer treatment. This chain joins TRBV9 to TRBJ2-1; 9 of the junction bases match TRBD1. The CDR3 region reads CASSVVVTGGDEQFF. The sequenced DNA: TGTGCCAGCAGCGTCGTGGTCACAGGGGGCGATGAGCAGTTCTTC.